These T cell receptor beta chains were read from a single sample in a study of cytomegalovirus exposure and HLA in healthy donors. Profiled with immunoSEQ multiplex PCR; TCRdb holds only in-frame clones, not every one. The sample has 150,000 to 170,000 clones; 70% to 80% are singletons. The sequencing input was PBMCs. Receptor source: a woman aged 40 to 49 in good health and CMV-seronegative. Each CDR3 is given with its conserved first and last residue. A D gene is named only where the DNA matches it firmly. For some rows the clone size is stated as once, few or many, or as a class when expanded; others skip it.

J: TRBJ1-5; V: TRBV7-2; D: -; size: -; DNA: TGTGCCAGCAGCTTAGTACAGAATCAGCCCCAGCATTTT; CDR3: CASSLVQNQPQHF
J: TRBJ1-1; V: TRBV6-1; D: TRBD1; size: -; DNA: TGTGCCAGCAGTGAAGTTACTGGACAGGGCGGCACTGAAGCTTTCTTT; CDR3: CASSEVTGQGGTEAFF
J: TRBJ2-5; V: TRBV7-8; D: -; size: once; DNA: TGTGCCAGCAGTCTAACCGGGACTGCTCAAGAGACCCAGTACTTC; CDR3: CASSLTGTAQETQYF
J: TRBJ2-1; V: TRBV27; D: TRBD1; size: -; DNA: TGTGCCAGCAGTTTAGGGACAGTCTACAATGAGCAGTTCTTC; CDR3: CASSLGTVYNEQFF
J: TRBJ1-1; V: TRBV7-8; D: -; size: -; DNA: TGTGCCAGCAGCTTACAGCCAGGGGTGAACACTGAAGCTTTCTTT; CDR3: CASSLQPGVNTEAFF
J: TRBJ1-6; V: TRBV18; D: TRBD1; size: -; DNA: TGTGCCAGCTCCCTGGGACAGCAAGCGGATAATTCACCCCTCCACTTT; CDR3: CASSLGQQADNSPLHF
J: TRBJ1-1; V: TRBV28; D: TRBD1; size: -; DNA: TGTGCCAGCAATCAGGACAGGGGGGTGGTGGGCACTGAAGCTTTCTTT; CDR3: CASNQDRGVVGTEAFF
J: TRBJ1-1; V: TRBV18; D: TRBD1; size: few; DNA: TGTGCCAGCTCACCAGGGACAGGGGAAGAAGCTTTCTTT; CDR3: CASSPGTGEEAFF
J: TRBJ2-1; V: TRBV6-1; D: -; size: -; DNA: TGTGCCAGCAGTGAAAGCGCGGGGGCGTCAGATAATGAGCAGTTCTTC; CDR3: CASSESAGASDNEQFF
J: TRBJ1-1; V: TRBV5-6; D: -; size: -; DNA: TGTGCCAGCAGCTTGATTGGGGGCGCGGCCGGCACTGAAGCTTTCTTT; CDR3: CASSLIGGAAGTEAFF
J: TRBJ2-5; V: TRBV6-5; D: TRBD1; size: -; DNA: TGTGCCAGCAGTTACCTTCCGGACAGGGGAGAGACCCAGTACTTC; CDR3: CASSYLPDRGETQYF
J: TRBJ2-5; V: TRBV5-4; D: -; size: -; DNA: TGTGCCAGCAGCTTGGTTTTCAGGGGTGGGGAGACCCAGTACTTC; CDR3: CASSLVFRGGETQYF
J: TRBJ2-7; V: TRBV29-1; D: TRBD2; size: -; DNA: TGCAGCGCCCATACTTTCGGGGGGAACGAGCAGTACTTC; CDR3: CSAHTFGGNEQYF
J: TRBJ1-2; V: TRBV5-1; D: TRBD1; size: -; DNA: TGCGCCAGCAGCGACAGGGCTTCTAACTATGGCTACACCTTC; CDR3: CASSDRASNYGYTF
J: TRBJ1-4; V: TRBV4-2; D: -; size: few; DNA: TGTGCCAGCAGCCAAGAAACCGGCGGGAGGAAACTGTTTTTT; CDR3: CASSQETGGRKLFF
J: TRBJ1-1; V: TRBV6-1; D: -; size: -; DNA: TGTGCCAGCAGTGAATTGGTGGGGGCAGAAACTGAAGCTTTCTTT; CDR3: CASSELVGAETEAFF
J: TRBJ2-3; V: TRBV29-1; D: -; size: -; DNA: TGCAGCATTGTTCAGGGATACGATACGCAGTATTTT; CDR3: CSIVQGYDTQYF
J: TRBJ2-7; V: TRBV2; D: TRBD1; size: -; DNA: TGTGCCAGCATGTCGACAGGGGATCCTTACGAGCAGTACTTC; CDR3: CASMSTGDPYEQYF
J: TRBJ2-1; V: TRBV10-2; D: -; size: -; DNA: TGCGCCAGCAGTGGGGAGGGGACAAGTCAGTTCTTC; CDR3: CASSGEGTSQFF
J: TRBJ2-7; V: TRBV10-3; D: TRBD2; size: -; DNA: TGTGCCATCAGACCGTTAGCGGGAGCCCCCTACGAGCAGTACTTC; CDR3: CAIRPLAGAPYEQYF
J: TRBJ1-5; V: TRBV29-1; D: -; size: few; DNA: TGCAGCGTTGACGGAAGACAGTGGAATCAGCCCCAGCATTTT; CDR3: CSVDGRQWNQPQHF
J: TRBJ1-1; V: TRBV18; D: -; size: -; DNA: TGTGCCGCCCATGGGCAGGGCAGGAGCACTGAAGCTTTCTTT; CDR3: CAAHGQGRSTEAFF
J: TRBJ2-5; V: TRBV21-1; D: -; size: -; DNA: TGTGCCAGCAGCAGGACATCCCACCCAGAGACCCAGTACTTC; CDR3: CASSRTSHPETQYF
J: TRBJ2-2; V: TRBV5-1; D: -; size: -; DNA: TGCGCCAGCAGCTCCCAGTCTGGTAACACCGGGGAGCTGTTTTTT; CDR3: CASSSQSGNTGELFF
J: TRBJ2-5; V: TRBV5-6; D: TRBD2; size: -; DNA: TGTGCCAGTACCAGCGGGAGGGCAAGGGAGACCCAGTACTTC; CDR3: CASTSGRARETQYF
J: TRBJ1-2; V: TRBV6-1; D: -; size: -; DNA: TGTGCCAGCAGAAAAAATGGACAGTCCTATGGCTACACCTTC; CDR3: CASRKNGQSYGYTF
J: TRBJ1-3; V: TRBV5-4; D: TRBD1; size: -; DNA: TGTGCCAGCAGCTTGTGGGACAGGGGAGCTGGAAACACCATATATTTT; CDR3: CASSLWDRGAGNTIYF
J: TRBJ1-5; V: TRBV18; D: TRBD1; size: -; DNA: TGTGCCAGCTCACCCGGACAGGGCAATCAGCCCCAGCATTTT; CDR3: CASSPGQGNQPQHF
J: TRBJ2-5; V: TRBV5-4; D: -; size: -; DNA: TGTGCCAGCAGGACGAGGGACAAACAAGAGACCCAGTACTTC; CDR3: CASRTRDKQETQYF
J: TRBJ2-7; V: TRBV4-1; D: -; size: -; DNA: TGCGCCAGCAGCCAAGCCCAGGACTTCTCCTACGAGCAGTACTTC; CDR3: CASSQAQDFSYEQYF
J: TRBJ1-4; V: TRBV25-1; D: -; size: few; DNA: TGTGCCAGCAGCTTTAATGAAAAACTGTTTTTT; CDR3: CASSFNEKLFF
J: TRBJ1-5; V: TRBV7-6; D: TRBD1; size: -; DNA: TGTGCCAGCAGCTTAGACAGGGGGTATCAGCCCCAGCATTTT; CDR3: CASSLDRGYQPQHF
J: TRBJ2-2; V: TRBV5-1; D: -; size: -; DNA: TGCGCCAGCGTTGCCTCCGGGACTTCCACCGGGGAGCTGTTTTTT; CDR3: CASVASGTSTGELFF
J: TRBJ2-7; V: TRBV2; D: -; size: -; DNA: TGTGCCAGCACCCTAGAGGGATTTGGGACCTACGAGCAGTACTTC; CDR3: CASTLEGFGTYEQYF
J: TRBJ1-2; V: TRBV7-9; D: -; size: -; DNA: TGTGCCAGCAGCTTAGTCGTAAGGGGCCTAGGAGGCTACACCTTC; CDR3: CASSLVVRGLGGYTF
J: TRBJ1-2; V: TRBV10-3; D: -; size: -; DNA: TGTGCCATCAGTGAGTTGTTTCTTTATGGCTACACCTTC; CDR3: CAISELFLYGYTF
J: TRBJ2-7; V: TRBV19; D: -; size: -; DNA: TGTGCCAGTAGTATAGTTACAGGGAGCCCTTCCTACGAGCAGTACTTC; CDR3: CASSIVTGSPSYEQYF
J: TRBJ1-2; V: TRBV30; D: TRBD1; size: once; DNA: TGTGCCTGGAGTGGTCAAGACAGGGCCACGGCTTTGGCCTTC; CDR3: CAWSGQDRATALAF
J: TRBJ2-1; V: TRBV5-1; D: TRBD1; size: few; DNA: TGCGCCACCTACCCGAGAGGGGGCGATGAGCAGTTCTTC; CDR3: CATYPRGGDEQFF
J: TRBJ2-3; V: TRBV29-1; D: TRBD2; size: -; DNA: TGCAGCGGTAACGGACTAGCGGGGTCTAGCACAGATACGCAGTATTTT; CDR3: CSGNGLAGSSTDTQYF
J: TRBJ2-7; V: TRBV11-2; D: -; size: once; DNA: TGTGCCAGCAGCCGAGGAATACACGAGCAGTACTTC; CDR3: CASSRGIHEQYF
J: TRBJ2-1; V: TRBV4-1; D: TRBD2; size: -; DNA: TGCGCCAGCACTGCAATAGGACTAGCGGTAAACAATGAGCAGCTCTTC; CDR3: CASTAIGLAVNNEQLF
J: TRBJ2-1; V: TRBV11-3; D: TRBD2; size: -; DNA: TGTGCCAGCAAGCCTCCCGGGGGGACCTACAATGAGCAGTTCTTC; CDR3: CASKPPGGTYNEQFF